The 2 T cell receptor beta chains in this list originate from one sample, sequenced in a study of T cell changes during pregnancy in multiple sclerosis. Sequenced by immunoSEQ multiplex PCR; TCRdb stores in-frame clones only, minus some. Here the sample spans some 40,000 clones, roughly 94% being singletons. The sample was peripheral blood, taken in the third trimester of pregnancy. The receptor set was obtained from a female donor with multiple sclerosis, enrolled in a pregnancy study.

The rearrangement links TRBV5-6 to TRBJ2-2; D may be TRBD2 (6 bases). This CDR3 contains 12 residues. Germline V gene lookup returns CDR1 SGHDT and CDR2 YYEEEE. The germline V and J ends were trimmed by 4 bases and 5 bases, with 6 bases remaining between them. The CDR3 here is CASSGGTGELFF. DNA for the CDR3: TGTGCCAGCAGCGGAGGGACCGGGGAGCTGTTTTTT.

V and J are TRBV19 and TRBJ1-5; 7 bases are shared with TRBD1. This CDR3 is built from 18 residues. Germline loops: CDR1 LNHDA, CDR2 SQIVND (reference sequence). After removal of 6 bases from V and 0 bases from J, the junction contained 14 bases not matched to a gene. CDR3 DNA sequence: TGTGCCAGTAGACAATCTGGGACAGCCACTTATAGCAATCAGCCCCAGCATTTT. Its translation is CASRQSGTATYSNQPQHF.